These 24 T cell receptor beta chains originate from one sample sequenced in a study of T cells in Graves' hyperthyroidism and ophthalmopathy. Authors of the study amplified TCR beta CDR3 regions from RNA transcripts. A first-round RT-PCR of the TCR CDR3 used the HTBI primer set. TCRdb independently ran MiXCR on the multiplex PCR reads; one entry per CDR3 protein. The sample includes approximately 210,000 distinct CDR3 sequences, roughly 15% seen only once; the top ten take roughly 50%. Material: blood. Receptors originate from a man aged 50 to 60 with Graves' hyperthyroidism.

The V and J genes are TRBV27 and TRBJ2-2, with a possible D match to TRBD1 (5 bases). The CDR3 has 13 residues. CDR1 MNHEY and CDR2 SMNVEV come from the germline V gene (reference sequence). V lost 3 bases to trimming and J lost 7 bases, with 9 bases between them. The CDR3 loop is CASSLVGRGELFF. Written as DNA, the CDR3 is TGTGCCAGCAGTTTGGTGGGGCGCGGGGAGCTGTTTTTT.

The chain joins TRBV9 to TRBJ1-2, with D possibly being TRBD1 (5 bases). V gave up 4 bases and J gave up 6 bases, with 16 bases separating them. Germline values: CDR1 SGDLS, CDR2 YYNGEE. CDR3 length: 14 amino acids. CDR3 bases: TGTGCCAGCAGCACGGGGGTTCCTGTTGATGGCTACACCTTC. This encodes CASSTGVPVDGYTF.

This clonotype has ten or more counts. V is TRBV7-2 and J is TRBJ2-7; 8 nucleotides match TRBD2. This CDR3 spans 13 amino acids. J was trimmed by 7 bases and V by 4 bases; bases with no gene match: 6. Germline CDR1 and CDR2: SGHTA and FQGNSA. The CDR3 DNA is TGTGCCAGCAGCTCTATAGCGGGGCTTGAGCAGTACTTC. It codes for CASSSIAGLEQYF.

This clonotype has a count of ten or more. The chain couples TRBV12-3 or TRBV12-4 to TRBJ2-3; TRBD2 might be the D (6 bases). This CDR3 comprises 16 residues. V lost 6 bases, J lost 6 bases, and 22 bases lay in between. The CDR3 DNA is TGTGCCAGCAGCTCCGAAGTTGGGCGGGGTTTGGATACGCAGTATTTT. Encoded protein: CASSSEVGRGLDTQYF.

This chain joins TRBV20-1 and TRBJ2-5, with a weak D call TRBD2 (6 bases). CDR3 size: 13 residues. The V and J ends lost 5 bases and 5 bases respectively, with 15 bases between them. Germline V lookup: CDR1 DFQATT, CDR2 SNEGSKA (reference sequence). CDR3 nucleotides: TGCAGTGCTGTCTGGGGGGTTGGGGAGACCCAGTACTTC. Its protein is CSAVWGVGETQYF.

The DNA for the CDR3 is TGTGCCAGCAGCCCACCCGGACTAGCGGGAGCAGAGACCCAGTACTTC. It codes for CASSPPGLAGAETQYF. This rearrangement joins TRBV7-8 to TRBJ2-5; 13 bases are shared with TRBD2. Looked up from germline, CDR1 is SGHVS and CDR2 is FQNEAQ. The J segment lost 4 bases and the V segment lost 5 bases, leaving 7 bases of the junction unmatched. The CDR3 has 16 amino acids.

This clonotype was counted at least ten times. The V and J genes are TRBV6-5 and TRBJ2-5, with 10 bases that match TRBD1. The J segment lost 5 bases and the V segment lost 0 bases, leaving 6 bases of the junction unmatched. Germline V gene data show CDR1 as MNHEY and CDR2 as SVGAGI. The CDR3 has 16 residues. As DNA, the CDR3 is TGTGCCAGCAGTTACTCGACAGGACAGGGGGGTGAGACCCAGTACTTC. Encoded protein: CASSYSTGQGGETQYF.

The chain has TRBV5-1 and TRBJ2-7; D not certain. The CDR3 runs to 14 residues. V was trimmed by 2 bases and J by 2 bases, leaving 11 bases between them. Germline CDR1 and CDR2: SGHRS and YFSETQ. CDR3 nucleotides: TGCGCCAGCAGCTTCTCCGCCGGAACCTACGAGCAGTACTTC. It specifies CASSFSAGTYEQYF.

This clonotype was recorded at least ten times. The genes are TRBV7-2 and TRBJ1-1, with 8 positions matching TRBD1. Per the germline V gene, CDR1 is SGHTA and CDR2 is FQGNSA. The V gene end was trimmed by 5 bases and the J gene end by 1 base; junction bases not matched to a gene: 6. This CDR3 is built from 15 residues. CDR3 nucleotide sequence: TGTGCCAGCAGCGATTACAGGGGGGGGAACACTGAAGCTTTCTTT. It specifies CASSDYRGGNTEAFF. The full variable domain, in which reference TRBV7-2 and TRBJ1-1 provide the parts outside the CDR3, is GAGVSQSPSNKVTEKGKDVELRCDPISGHTALYWYRQSLGQGLEFLIYFQGNSAPDKSGLPSDRFSAERTGGSVSTLTIQRTQQEDSAVYLCASSDYRGGNTEAFFGQGTRLTVV.

This clonotype was observed a handful of times. The chain recombines TRBV29-1 with TRBJ1-2; the D is unclear. The germline CDR1 and CDR2 sequences are SQVTM and ANQGSEA. The CDR3 loop spans 10 amino acids. V shed 7 bases and J shed 4 bases, with 7 bases lying between them. This CDR3 is CSAESYGYTF. Written as DNA, the CDR3 is TGCAGCGCAGAGAGCTATGGCTACACCTTC. The entire variable domain, with the rest obtained from reference TRBV29-1 and TRBJ1-2, is as follows: SAVISQKPSRDICQRGTSLTIQCQVDSQVTMMFWYRQQPGQSLTLIATANQGSEATYESGFVIDKFPISRPNLTFSTLTVSNMSPEDSSIYLCSAESYGYTFGSGTRLTVV.

This clonotype was counted at least ten times. The J gene is TRBJ2-3, the V gene TRBV9, with 13 nucleotides matching TRBD2. CDR1 is SGDLS and CDR2 is YYNGEE in the germline V gene. V lost 0 bases to trimming and J lost 3 bases; unmatched junction nucleotides: 1. The CDR3 runs 16 residues. In DNA form, the CDR3 reads TGTGCCAGCAGCGTAGGGACTAGCGGGAGAACAGATACGCAGTATTTT. This encodes CASSVGTSGRTDTQYF.

The CDR3 region has the DNA TGTGCCAGCAGCATCCGGGACCAGAACTACGAGCAGTACTTC. Translated: CASSIRDQNYEQYF. The chain employs TRBV3-1 and TRBJ2-7; D may be TRBD1 or TRBD2 (5 bases each). Germline V gives CDR1 LGHDT, CDR2 YNNKEL (reference sequence). The V end lost 5 bases, the J end lost 3 bases, and 14 bases lay between the germline ends. The CDR3 has 14 amino acids.

This chain joins TRBV9 and TRBJ1-6, with 8 bases aligning to TRBD1. Germline trimming cut 0 bases from V and 8 bases from J; bases unmatched to any gene: 7. The CDR3 runs to 16 residues. Germline assignment: CDR1 SGDLS and CDR2 YYNGEE. CDR3 in DNA: TGTGCCAGCAGCGTAGGCCCGGGACAGGTGGATTCACCCCTCCACTTT. This encodes CASSVGPGQVDSPLHF.

This clonotype was recorded many times. J is TRBJ2-7 and V is TRBV28; TRBD1 agrees at 7 bases. V was clipped by 8 bases and J by 0 bases; unmatched bases: 1. Germline V gives CDR1 MDHEN, CDR2 SYDVKM. The CDR3 length is 12 residues. The CDR3 reads CASRQGSYEQYF. CDR3 nucleotides: TGTGCCAGCCGACAGGGCTCCTACGAGCAGTACTTC.

This clonotype was observed a few times. The chain uses TRBV10-1 and TRBJ2-1; D is uncertain. Trimming cost V 5 bases and J 4 bases, with 9 bases left between them. CDR3 length: 13 amino acids. Germline CDR1 reads WNHNN; CDR2 reads SYGVQD (reference sequence). CDR3 protein: CASSRTDYNEQFF. The CDR3 DNA reads as TGCGCCAGCAGTCGGACGGATTACAATGAGCAGTTCTTC.

The rearrangement uses TRBV11-2 and TRBJ1-1; possibly TRBD1 for D (6 bases). In germline, CDR1 is SGHAT, CDR2 FQNNGV. Trimming left V 6 bases short and J 3 bases short, with 17 bases between. This CDR3 comprises 15 residues. The CDR3: CASSLYGGRHTEAFF. The CDR3 coding sequence is TGTGCCAGCAGTTTATACGGGGGGCGTCACACTGAAGCTTTCTTT.

This clonotype was seen only a few times. V usage is TRBV7-9 and J usage is TRBJ2-1; TRBD1 aligns across 7 bases. CDR3 size: 12 residues. CDR1 SEHNR and CDR2 FQNEAQ come from the germline V gene (reference sequence). J lost 7 bases, V lost 6 bases, and 3 bases had no gene match. Here the CDR3 reads CASSSRGNEQFF. DNA of the CDR3: TGTGCCAGCAGTTCCAGGGGGAATGAGCAGTTCTTC.

V is TRBV11-3 and J is TRBJ2-5; unclear D gene. The V gene's germline CDR1 is SGHNT and CDR2 YENEEA. Trimming removed 0 bases at V and 10 bases at J, with 12 bases between. The CDR3 consists of 13 residues. CDR3 sequence reads: CASSLDPGRIQYF. The CDR3, as DNA: TGTGCCAGCAGCTTAGATCCGGGCCGGATCCAGTACTTC.

This clonotype was seen repeatedly, ten times or more. V usage is TRBV18 and J usage is TRBJ2-7; TRBD1 is a possible D gene (6 bases). The CDR3 has 16 residues. V lost 0 bases and J lost 1, with 13 bases in between. CDR1 and CDR2 (germline): KGHSH, LQKENI. The CDR3 sequence is CASSPPTGPNSYEQYF. CDR3 coding DNA: TGTGCCAGCTCACCACCAACAGGGCCTAATTCCTACGAGCAGTACTTC.

This clonotype was recorded a few times. The chain combines TRBV15 with TRBJ1-2, with 7 bases fitting TRBD1. CDR1 and CDR2 from the germline V gene are LNHNV and YYDKDF (reference sequence). V dropped 4 bases and J dropped 7; count of bases not matched to a gene: 6. The CDR3 contains 13 residues. The CDR3 region has the DNA TGTGCCACCAGCACCGCACAGGGGCTTGGCTACACCTTC. It codes for CATSTAQGLGYTF.

On this clonotype: Since a much larger clone is just one base distant, this may be a read error. The chain couples TRBV2 to TRBJ2-7, with D tentatively TRBD2 (6 bases). The CDR3 is made up of 13 amino acids. Germline-derived CDR1 and CDR2 are SNHLY and FYNNEI. The CDR3 DNA reads as TGTGCCAGCAGAAAGGGACTTTCCTACGGGCAGTACTTC. Protein: CASRKGLSYGQYF.

This clonotype has more than one count but fewer than ten. The chain uses TRBV24-1 and TRBJ2-5, with D possibly matching TRBD1 (6 bases). The length of the CDR3 is 14 residues. Trimming stripped 5 bases from V and 3 bases from J, with 12 bases between. Germline-derived CDR1 and CDR2 are KGHDR and SFDVKD. The CDR3 DNA follows: TGTGCCACCAGTGTGGGGACATACGAAGAGACCCAGTACTTC. Translation: CATSVGTYEETQYF.

This clonotype was seen a single time. The conserved final phenylalanine or tryptophan is absent from the CDR3, which likely points to a read error. This rearrangement joins TRBV28 to TRBJ1-5, with a weak D call TRBD1 (6 bases). This CDR3 region has 18 residues. Germline V gene sequence: CDR1 MDHEN, CDR2 SYDVKM. V gave up 7 bases and J gave up 0 bases, with 22 bases separating them. The CDR3 sequence is CASTPGHRRSYSNQPQHI. The CDR3 nucleotides read TGTGCCAGCACCCCGGGACACCGGCGGTCCTATAGCAATCAGCCCCAGCATATT.

J is TRBJ2-2 and V is TRBV24-1; weak D call: TRBD1 (6 bases). Germline lookup yields CDR1 KGHDR and CDR2 SFDVKD. The CDR3 extends over 13 amino acids. V was trimmed by 9 bases and J by 6 bases, leaving 13 bases between them. For the CDR3, the DNA is TGTGCCACCCGTGGACAGATCTCCGGGGAGCTGTTTTTT. Residues: CATRGQISGELFF.